This TCR beta chain originates from a study of blood T cell repertoires in COVID-19. Germline values: CDR1 SGHRS, CDR2 YFSETQ. The CDR3 is 13 residues long. The ends lost 2 bases at V and 7 bases at J; junction bases unmatched: 3. Original data processing: Quantification of nucleated cells was approximated via reference gene primer amplification. Clones were read by immunoSEQ multiplex PCR, and TCRdb kept only the in-frame ones, dropping some. V and J calls and clone size are copied from that table; D and trimming were computed from the DNA. The profile shows under 200,000 clones, nearly 90% of them singletons.

This chain connects TRBV5-1 to TRBJ1-2, with 9 bases matching TRBD1. The TCR originated in a man aged 60 to 69 with active or convalescent COVID-19. What was sequenced was peripheral blood. The CDR3 spells CASSFRQGGGYTF. The CDR3 DNA reads TGCGCCAGCAGCTTTCGACAGGGGGGTGGCTACACCTTC.